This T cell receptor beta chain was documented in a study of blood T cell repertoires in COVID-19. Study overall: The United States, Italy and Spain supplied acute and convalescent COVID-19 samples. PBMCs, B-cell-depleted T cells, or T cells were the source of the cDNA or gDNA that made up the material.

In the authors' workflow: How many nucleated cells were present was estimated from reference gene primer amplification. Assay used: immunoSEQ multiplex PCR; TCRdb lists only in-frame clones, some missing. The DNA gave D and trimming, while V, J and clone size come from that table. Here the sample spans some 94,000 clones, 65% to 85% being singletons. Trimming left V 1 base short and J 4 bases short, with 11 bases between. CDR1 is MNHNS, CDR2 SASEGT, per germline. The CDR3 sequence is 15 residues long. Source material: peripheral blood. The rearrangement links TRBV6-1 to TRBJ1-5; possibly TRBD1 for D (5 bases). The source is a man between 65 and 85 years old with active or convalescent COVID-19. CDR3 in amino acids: CASSEEGSANQPQHF. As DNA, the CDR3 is TGTGCCAGCAGTGAAGAGGGGTCAGCTAATCAGCCCCAGCATTTT.